These 5 T cell receptor beta chains share one sample of origin, sequenced in a study of blood T cell repertoires in COVID-19. Generated by immunoSEQ multiplex PCR, the TCRdb table keeps only in-frame clones and is missing some. The sample holds about 250,000 clones; roughly 88% are singletons and the top ten take roughly 0.94%. Sequenced input: peripheral blood. These receptors were taken from a human donor with COVID-19, enrolled during active disease. The donor label of this sample is uncertain.

The rearrangement links TRBV6-5 to TRBJ2-7, with 11 bases that match TRBD2. Trimming removed 8 bases from V and 5 bases from J; junction bases left unmatched: 11. This CDR3 is 15 amino acids long. Germline values: CDR1 MNHEY, CDR2 SVGAGI. The CDR3 DNA reads as TGTGCCAGCTGCACAACTAGCGGGAGTCGGAACGAGCAGTACTTC. Protein product: CASCTTSGSRNEQYF.

This chain connects TRBV28 to TRBJ1-5; D not resolved. V lost 7 bases and J lost 3, with 16 bases in between. CDR3 size: 15 residues. Germline CDR1 reads MDHEN; CDR2 reads SYDVKM. The CDR3 loop reads CASTMGLRHNQPQHF. The CDR3 region has the DNA TGTGCCAGCACTATGGGCCTCAGACACAATCAGCCCCAGCATTTT.

This rearrangement joins TRBV27 to TRBJ1-1, with D unclear. Germline V gene lookup returns CDR1 MNHEY and CDR2 SMNVEV (reference sequence). This CDR3 region has 14 residues. Trimming took off 2 bases at V and 10 bases at J, with 17 bases between the two ends. The CDR3 reads CASSLNGPLQRAFF. The CDR3 region has the DNA TGTGCCAGCAGTTTAAACGGCCCCTTACAGAGAGCTTTCTTT.

The V gene is TRBV3-1 (or the pseudogene TRBV3-2), the J gene TRBJ1-1, with D maybe TRBD1 (5 bases). V lost 8 bases to trimming and J lost 0 bases, with 13 bases between them. Germline values: CDR1 LGHDT, CDR2 YNNKEL (reference sequence). The CDR3 contains 14 residues. CDR3 in amino acids: CASRSAGVNTEAFF. As DNA, the CDR3 is TGTGCCAGCCGTTCTGCGGGGGTGAACACTGAAGCTTTCTTT.

The chain links TRBV20-1 to TRBJ1-1, with D uncertain. This CDR3 comprises 10 residues. Germline V gives CDR1 DFQATT, CDR2 SNEGSKA (reference sequence). V was clipped by 6 bases and J by 12 bases, with 14 bases between them. The CDR3 loop reads CSAPGAVSFF. The CDR3 DNA is TGCAGTGCCCCGGGTGCGGTGTCTTTCTTT.